This T cell receptor (beta chain) was retrieved from a study of blood T cell repertoires in COVID-19. Across the whole study: Both acute and convalescent COVID-19 samples were obtained from the United States, Italy and Spain.

Sequencing was performed with immunoSEQ multiplex PCR; in TCRdb, only in-frame clones are kept and a portion is missing. This table holds fewer than 120,000 clones, 65% to 80% found once. Between the trimmed V and J ends, which lost 6 bases and 6 bases, there was a span of 18 bases. Per the germline V gene, CDR1 is LNHDA and CDR2 is SQIVND (reference sequence). The CDR3 is 15 residues long. The sequenced sample was peripheral blood. The chain couples TRBV19 to TRBJ1-5; a possible D gene is TRBD1 (5 bases). The clonotype originates from a woman aged 55 to 70 with acute or convalescent COVID-19. As DNA, the CDR3 is TGTGCCAGTAGGCCCTCACAGGTAGGCGCTCAGCCCCAGCATTTT. It encodes CASRPSQVGAQPQHF.